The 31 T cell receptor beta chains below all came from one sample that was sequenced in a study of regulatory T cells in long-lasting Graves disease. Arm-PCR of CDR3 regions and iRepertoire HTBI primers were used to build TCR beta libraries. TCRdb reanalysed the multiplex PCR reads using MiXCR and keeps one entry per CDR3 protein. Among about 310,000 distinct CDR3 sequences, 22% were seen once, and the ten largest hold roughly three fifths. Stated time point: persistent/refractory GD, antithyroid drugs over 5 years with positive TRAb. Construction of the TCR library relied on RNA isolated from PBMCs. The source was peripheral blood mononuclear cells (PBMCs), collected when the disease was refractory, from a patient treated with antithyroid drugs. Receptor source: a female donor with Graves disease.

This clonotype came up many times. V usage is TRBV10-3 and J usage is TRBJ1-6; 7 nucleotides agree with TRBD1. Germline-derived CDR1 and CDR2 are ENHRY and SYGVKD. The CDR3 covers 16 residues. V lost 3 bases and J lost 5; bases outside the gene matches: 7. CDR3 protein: CAISELGTEDNSPLHF. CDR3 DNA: TGTGCCATCAGTGAACTCGGGACAGAGGATAATTCACCCCTCCACTTT.

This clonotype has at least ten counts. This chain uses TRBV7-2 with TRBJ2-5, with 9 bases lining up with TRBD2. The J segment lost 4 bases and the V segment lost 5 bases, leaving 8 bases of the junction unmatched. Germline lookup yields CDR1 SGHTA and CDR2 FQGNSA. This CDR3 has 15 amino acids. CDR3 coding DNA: TGTGCCAGCAGCCCGACGCGGGAGGGTGGAGAGACCCAGTACTTC. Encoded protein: CASSPTREGGETQYF.

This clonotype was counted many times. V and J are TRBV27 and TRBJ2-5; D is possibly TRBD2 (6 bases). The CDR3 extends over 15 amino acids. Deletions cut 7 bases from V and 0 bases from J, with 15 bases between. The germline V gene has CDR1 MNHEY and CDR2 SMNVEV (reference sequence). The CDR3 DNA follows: TGTGCCAGCAAGTCCCTAGCGACAAACCAAGAGACCCAGTACTTC. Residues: CASKSLATNQETQYF.

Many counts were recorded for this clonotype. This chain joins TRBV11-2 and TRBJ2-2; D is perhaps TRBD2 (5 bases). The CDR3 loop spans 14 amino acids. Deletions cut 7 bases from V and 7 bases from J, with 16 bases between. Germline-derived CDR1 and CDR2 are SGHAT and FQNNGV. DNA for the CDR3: TGTGCCAGCACCAATCCTTTAGCGTTCGGGGAGCTGTTTTTT. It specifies CASTNPLAFGELFF. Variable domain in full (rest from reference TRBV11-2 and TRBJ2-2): EAGVAQSPRYKIIEKRQSVAFWCNPISGHATLYWYQQILGQGPKLLIQFQNNGVVDDSQLPKDRFSAERLKGVDSTLKIQPAKLEDSAVYLCASTNPLAFGELFFGEGSRLTVL.

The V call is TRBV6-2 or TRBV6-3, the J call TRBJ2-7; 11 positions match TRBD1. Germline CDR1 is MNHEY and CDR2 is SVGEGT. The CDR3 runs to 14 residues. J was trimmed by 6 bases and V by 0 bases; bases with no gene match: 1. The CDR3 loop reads CASSYSGTGGEQYF. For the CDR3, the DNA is TGTGCCAGCAGTTACTCCGGGACAGGGGGCGAGCAGTACTTC.

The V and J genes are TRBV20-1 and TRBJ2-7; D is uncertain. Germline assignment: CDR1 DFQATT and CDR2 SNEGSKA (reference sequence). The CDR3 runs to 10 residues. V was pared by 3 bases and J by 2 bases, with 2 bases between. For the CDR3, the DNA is TGCAGTGCTAGGACCTACGAGCAGTACTTC. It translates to CSARTYEQYF.

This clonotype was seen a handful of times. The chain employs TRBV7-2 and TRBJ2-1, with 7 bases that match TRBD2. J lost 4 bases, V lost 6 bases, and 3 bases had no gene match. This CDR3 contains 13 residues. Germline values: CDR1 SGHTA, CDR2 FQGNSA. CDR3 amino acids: CASRKAGYNEQFF. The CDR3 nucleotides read TGTGCCAGCAGAAAAGCGGGATACAATGAGCAGTTCTTC.

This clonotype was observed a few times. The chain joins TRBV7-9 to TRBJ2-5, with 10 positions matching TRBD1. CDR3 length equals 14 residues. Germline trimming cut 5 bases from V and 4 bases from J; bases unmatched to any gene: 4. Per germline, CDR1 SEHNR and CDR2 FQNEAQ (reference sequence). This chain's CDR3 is CASSPGTGAETQYF. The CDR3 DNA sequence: TGTGCCAGCAGCCCCGGGACAGGGGCAGAGACCCAGTACTTC.

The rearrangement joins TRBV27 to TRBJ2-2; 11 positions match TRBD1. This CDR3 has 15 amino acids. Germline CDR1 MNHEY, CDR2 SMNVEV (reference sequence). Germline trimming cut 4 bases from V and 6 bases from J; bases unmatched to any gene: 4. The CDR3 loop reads CASSSLDRGPGELFF. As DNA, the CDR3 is TGTGCCAGCAGTTCCCTGGACAGGGGGCCCGGGGAGCTGTTTTTT.

The CDR3 nucleotides read TGTGCCAGCAGCGCCCTACTCTGGGGGACCCAGTACTTC. As protein: CASSALLWGTQYF. The V call is TRBV9, the J call TRBJ2-5; D is unresolved. The CDR3 runs to 13 residues. Looked up from germline, CDR1 is SGDLS and CDR2 is YYNGEE. V dropped 3 bases and J dropped 7 bases, with 13 bases sitting between them.

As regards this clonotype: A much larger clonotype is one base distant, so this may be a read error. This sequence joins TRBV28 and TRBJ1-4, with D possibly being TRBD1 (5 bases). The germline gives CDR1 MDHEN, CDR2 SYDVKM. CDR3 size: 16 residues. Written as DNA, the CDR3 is TGTGCCGGCAGTCCCGTGGGGGAAACAACTAATGAAAAACTGTTTTTT. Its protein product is CAGSPVGETTNEKLFF.

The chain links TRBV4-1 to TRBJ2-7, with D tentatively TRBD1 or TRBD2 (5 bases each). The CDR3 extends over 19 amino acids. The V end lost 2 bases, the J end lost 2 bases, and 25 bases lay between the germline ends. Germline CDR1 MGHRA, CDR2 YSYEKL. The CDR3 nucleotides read TGCGCCAGCAGCCAATCCCTGCTGGGGGAGCCCGACCCCCCCTACGAGCAGTACTTC. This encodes CASSQSLLGEPDPPYEQYF.

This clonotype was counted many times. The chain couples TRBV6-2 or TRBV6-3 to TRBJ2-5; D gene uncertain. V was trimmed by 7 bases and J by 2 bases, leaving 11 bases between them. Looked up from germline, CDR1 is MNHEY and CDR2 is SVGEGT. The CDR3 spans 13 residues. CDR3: CASTVGPQETQYF. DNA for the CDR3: TGTGCCAGCACAGTAGGGCCACAAGAGACCCAGTACTTC.

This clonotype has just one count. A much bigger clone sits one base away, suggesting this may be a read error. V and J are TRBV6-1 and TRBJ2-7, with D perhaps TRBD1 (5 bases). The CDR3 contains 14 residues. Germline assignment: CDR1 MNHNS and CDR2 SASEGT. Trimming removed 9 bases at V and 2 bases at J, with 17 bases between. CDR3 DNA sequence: TGTGCCAGGTTTCTGACAGAATCTCCCTACGAGCAGTACTTC. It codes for CARFLTESPYEQYF.

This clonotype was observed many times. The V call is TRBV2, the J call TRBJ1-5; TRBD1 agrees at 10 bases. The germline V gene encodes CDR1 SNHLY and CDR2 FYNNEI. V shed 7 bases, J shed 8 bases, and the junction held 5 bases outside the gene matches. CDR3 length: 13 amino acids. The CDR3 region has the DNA TGTGCCAGCACCGGACAGGGGGATGAGCCCCAGCATTTT. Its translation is CASTGQGDEPQHF.

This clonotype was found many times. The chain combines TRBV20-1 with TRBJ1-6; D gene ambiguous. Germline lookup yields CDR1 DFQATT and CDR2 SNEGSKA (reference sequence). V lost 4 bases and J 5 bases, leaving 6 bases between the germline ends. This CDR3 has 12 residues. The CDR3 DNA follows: TGCAGTGCTATGAAGAATAATTCACCCCTCCACTTT. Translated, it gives CSAMKNNSPLHF.

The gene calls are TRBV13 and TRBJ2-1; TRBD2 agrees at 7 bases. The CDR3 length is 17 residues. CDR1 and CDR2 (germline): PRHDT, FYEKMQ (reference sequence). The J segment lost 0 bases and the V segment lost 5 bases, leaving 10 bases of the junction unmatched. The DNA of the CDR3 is TGTGCCAGCAGCACCGGGGCTAGCGGACGCTCCTACAATGAGCAGTTCTTC. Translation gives CASSTGASGRSYNEQFF.

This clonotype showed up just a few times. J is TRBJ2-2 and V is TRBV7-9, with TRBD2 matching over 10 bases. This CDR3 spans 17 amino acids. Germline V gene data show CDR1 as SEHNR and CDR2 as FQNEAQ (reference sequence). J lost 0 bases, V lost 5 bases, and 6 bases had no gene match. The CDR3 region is CASSPRLAGTNTGELFF. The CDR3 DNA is TGTGCCAGCAGCCCAAGACTAGCGGGCACGAACACCGGGGAGCTGTTTTTT.

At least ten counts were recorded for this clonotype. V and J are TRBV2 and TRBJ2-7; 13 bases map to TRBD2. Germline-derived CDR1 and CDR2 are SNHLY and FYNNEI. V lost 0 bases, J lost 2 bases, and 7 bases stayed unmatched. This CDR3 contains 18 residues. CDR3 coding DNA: TGTGCCAGCAGTGAAGCCACCGGACTAGCGGGAGATACCTACGAGCAGTACTTC. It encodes CASSEATGLAGDTYEQYF.

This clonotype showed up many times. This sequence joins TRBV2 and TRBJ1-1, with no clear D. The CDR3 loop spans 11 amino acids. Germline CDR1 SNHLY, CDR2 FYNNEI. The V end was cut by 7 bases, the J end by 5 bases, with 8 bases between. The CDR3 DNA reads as TGTGCCAGCATTGGCGGGACTGAAGCTTTCTTT. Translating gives CASIGGTEAFF.

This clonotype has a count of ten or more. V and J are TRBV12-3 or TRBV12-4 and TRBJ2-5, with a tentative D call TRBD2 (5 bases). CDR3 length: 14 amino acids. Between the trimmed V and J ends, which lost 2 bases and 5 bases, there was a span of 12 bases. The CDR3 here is CASSLSSGVETQYF. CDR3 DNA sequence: TGTGCCAGCAGTTTATCCTCCGGGGTGGAGACCCAGTACTTC.

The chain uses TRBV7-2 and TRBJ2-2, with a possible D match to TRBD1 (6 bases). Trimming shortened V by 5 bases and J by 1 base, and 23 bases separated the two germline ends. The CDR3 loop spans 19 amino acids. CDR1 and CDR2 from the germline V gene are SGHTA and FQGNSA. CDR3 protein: CASSTYPVSGHMNTGELFF. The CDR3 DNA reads TGTGCCAGCAGCACCTACCCGGTTTCGGGACATATGAACACCGGGGAGCTGTTTTTT.

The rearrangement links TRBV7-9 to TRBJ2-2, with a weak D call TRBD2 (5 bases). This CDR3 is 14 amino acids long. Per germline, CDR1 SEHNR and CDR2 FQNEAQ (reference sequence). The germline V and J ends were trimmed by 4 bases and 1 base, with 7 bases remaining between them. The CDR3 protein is CASSSRENTGELFF. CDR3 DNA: TGTGCCAGCAGCTCGAGGGAGAACACCGGGGAGCTGTTTTTT.

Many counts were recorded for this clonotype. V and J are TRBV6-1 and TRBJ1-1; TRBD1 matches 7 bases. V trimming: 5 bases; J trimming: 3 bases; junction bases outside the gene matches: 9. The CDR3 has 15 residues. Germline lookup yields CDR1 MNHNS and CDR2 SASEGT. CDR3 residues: CASSLNTGVDTEAFF. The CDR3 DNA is TGTGCCAGCAGTCTTAATACAGGGGTCGACACTGAAGCTTTCTTT.

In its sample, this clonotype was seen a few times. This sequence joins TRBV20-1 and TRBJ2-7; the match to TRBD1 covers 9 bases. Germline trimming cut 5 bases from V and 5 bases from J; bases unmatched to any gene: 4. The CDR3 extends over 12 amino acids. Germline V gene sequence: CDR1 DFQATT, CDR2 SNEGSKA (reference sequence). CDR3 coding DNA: TGCAGTGCTGCGGACAGGGGCGACGAGCAGTACTTC. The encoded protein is CSAADRGDEQYF.

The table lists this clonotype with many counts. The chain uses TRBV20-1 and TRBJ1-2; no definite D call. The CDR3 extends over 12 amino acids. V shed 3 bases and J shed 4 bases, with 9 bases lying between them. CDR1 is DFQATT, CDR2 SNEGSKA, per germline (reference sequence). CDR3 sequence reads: CSASPASYGYTF. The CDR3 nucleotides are TGCAGTGCTAGCCCAGCGTCCTATGGCTACACCTTC.

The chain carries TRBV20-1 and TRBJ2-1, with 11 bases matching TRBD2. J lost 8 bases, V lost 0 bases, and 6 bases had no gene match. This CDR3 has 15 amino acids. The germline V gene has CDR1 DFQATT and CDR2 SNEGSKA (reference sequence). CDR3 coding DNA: TGCAGTGCTAGAGATACTAGCGGGAGTCATGATGAGCAGTTCTTC. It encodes CSARDTSGSHDEQFF.

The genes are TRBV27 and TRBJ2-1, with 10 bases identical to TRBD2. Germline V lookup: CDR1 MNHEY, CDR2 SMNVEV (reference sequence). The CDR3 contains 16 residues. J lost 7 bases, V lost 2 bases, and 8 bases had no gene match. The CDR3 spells CASSLISSGSWNEQFF. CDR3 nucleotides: TGTGCCAGCAGTTTAATCTCTAGCGGGAGCTGGAATGAGCAGTTCTTC.

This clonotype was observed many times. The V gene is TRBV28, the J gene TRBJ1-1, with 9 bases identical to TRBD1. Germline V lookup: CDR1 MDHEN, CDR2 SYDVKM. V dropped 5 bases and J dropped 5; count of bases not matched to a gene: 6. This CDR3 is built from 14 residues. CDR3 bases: TGTGCCAGCAGTAAACAGGGGGCGAGGACTGAAGCTTTCTTT. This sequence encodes CASSKQGARTEAFF.

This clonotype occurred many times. The DNA for the CDR3 is TGTGCCAGCAGTGGCCTCAGGGGGGCCGGGGAGCTGTTTTTT. Protein sequence: CASSGLRGAGELFF. The rearrangement links TRBV2 to TRBJ2-2; D possibly corresponds to TRBD1 (7 bases). V shed 4 bases and J shed 6 bases, with 12 bases lying between them. CDR3 length: 14 amino acids. CDR1 is SNHLY, CDR2 FYNNEI, per germline.

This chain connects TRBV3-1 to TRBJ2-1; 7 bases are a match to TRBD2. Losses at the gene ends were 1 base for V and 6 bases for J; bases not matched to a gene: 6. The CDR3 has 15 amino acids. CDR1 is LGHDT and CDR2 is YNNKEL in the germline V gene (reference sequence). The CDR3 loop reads CASSQAGRWANEQFF. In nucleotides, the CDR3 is TGTGCCAGCAGCCAAGCCGGGAGGTGGGCCAATGAGCAGTTCTTC.